The 8 T cell receptor beta chains listed next were all sequenced from one sample in a study of T cells in Graves' hyperthyroidism and ophthalmopathy. There were TCR beta CDR3 regions amplified from RNA transcripts. An initial round of RT-PCR targeting the TCR CDR3 relied on the HTBI primer set. TCRdb used MiXCR to reprocess the multiplex PCR reads, holding one entry per CDR3 protein. Of around 600,000 distinct CDR3 sequences listed, about 15% were seen once; the top ten hold under 15%. Material: blood. The receptor set was obtained from a woman aged 45-59 years with Graves' ophthalmopathy.

The genes are TRBV15 and TRBJ2-1; a possible D gene is TRBD2 (5 bases). V lost 1 base and J lost 0, with 10 bases in between. Germline V lookup: CDR1 LNHNV, CDR2 YYDKDF (reference sequence). The CDR3 is 16 amino acids. As DNA, the CDR3 is TGTGCCACCAGCAGAGTTGGGGAGTCCTCCTACAATGAGCAGTTCTTC. Protein sequence: CATSRVGESSYNEQFF.

The chain combines TRBV4-2 with TRBJ2-6; 14 bases map to TRBD2. The CDR3 sequence is 19 residues long. In germline, CDR1 is LGHNA, CDR2 YNFKEQ. V lost 1 base, J lost 4 bases, and 6 bases stayed unmatched. In nucleotides, the CDR3 is TGTGCCAGCAGCCAAGCTGGACTAGCGGGAGGTTCGGGGGCCAACGTCCTGACTTTC. Encoded protein: CASSQAGLAGGSGANVLTF.

This clonotype was counted ten times or more. The chain is built from TRBV7-2 and TRBJ2-1, with 9 bases identical to TRBD1. Germline loops: CDR1 SGHTA, CDR2 FQGNSA. This CDR3 has 16 residues. Unmatched junction bases numbered 8, after V lost 5 bases and J lost 3 bases. The CDR3 sequence: CASSPSRDRVYNEQFF. The CDR3 bases are TGTGCCAGCAGCCCCTCCCGGGACAGGGTCTACAATGAGCAGTTCTTC.

This clonotype showed up many times. A read error may explain this, as a much larger clone is one base away. V gene TRBV7-9 combines with J gene TRBJ2-3; D is unclear. The V gene's germline CDR1 is SEHNR and CDR2 FQNEAQ (reference sequence). The CDR3 contains 11 residues. V lost 7 bases, J lost 2 bases, and 4 bases lay in between. The CDR3 loop is CASTFTDTQYF. The CDR3, as DNA: TGTGCCAGCACCTTCACAGATACGCAGTATTTT.

This clonotype was recorded at least ten times. V gene TRBV6-5 combines with J gene TRBJ2-3; TRBD2 agrees at 7 bases. The CDR3 is made up of 16 amino acids. Germline-derived CDR1 and CDR2 are MNHEY and SVGAGI. The J segment lost 4 bases and the V segment lost 2 bases, leaving 9 bases of the junction unmatched. The CDR3 is CASSYMGGVVADTQYF. The DNA of the CDR3 is TGTGCCAGCAGTTACATGGGGGGGGTAGTGGCAGATACGCAGTATTTT.

There are a few counts of this clonotype. The rearrangement uses TRBV7-3 and TRBJ2-3; D might be TRBD1 (6 bases). Germline V lookup: CDR1 SGHTA, CDR2 FQGTGA. This CDR3 is 19 amino acids long. The ends were cut back, 4 bases at V and 4 bases at J, with 27 bases in the middle. Here the CDR3 reads CASSSFPRDTHHPPDTQYF. CDR3 coding DNA: TGTGCCAGCAGCTCATTCCCCCGGGACACCCATCATCCGCCAGATACGCAGTATTTT.

This clonotype was seen more than once but under ten times. This chain joins TRBV7-9 and TRBJ2-3; the match to TRBD2 covers 8 bases. This CDR3 comprises 16 residues. Trimming removed 5 bases from V and 0 bases from J; junction bases left unmatched: 7. Germline V gene lookup returns CDR1 SEHNR and CDR2 FQNEAQ (reference sequence). CDR3: CASSPRGGPSTDTQYF. DNA of the CDR3: TGTGCCAGCAGCCCTCGGGGGGGCCCTAGCACAGATACGCAGTATTTT. The full variable domain, completed using reference TRBV7-9 and TRBJ2-3, is DTGVSQNPRHKITKRGQNVTFRCDPISEHNRLYWYRQTLGQGPEFLTYFQNEAQLEKSRLLSDRFSAERPKGSFSTLEIQRTEQGDSAMYLCASSPRGGPSTDTQYFGPGTRLTVL.

This clonotype was detected ten times or more. The V call is TRBV7-6, the J call TRBJ1-1, with a weak D call TRBD1 (5 bases). Germline V gene lookup returns CDR1 SGHVS and CDR2 FNYEAQ. This CDR3 contains 13 residues. The ends were cut back, 5 bases at V and 1 base at J, with 8 bases in the middle. As DNA, the CDR3 is TGTGCCAGCAGCCCGGACACGAACACTGAAGCTTTCTTT. Protein sequence: CASSPDTNTEAFF.